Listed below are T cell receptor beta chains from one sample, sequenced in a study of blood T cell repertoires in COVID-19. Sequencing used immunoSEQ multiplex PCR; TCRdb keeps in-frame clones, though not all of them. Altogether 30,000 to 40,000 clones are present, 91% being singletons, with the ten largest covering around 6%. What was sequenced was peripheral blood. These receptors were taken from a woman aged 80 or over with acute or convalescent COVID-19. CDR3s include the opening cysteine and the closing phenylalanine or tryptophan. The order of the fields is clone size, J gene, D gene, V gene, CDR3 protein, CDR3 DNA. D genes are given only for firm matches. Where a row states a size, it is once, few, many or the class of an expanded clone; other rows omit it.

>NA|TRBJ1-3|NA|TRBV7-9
CASSLGENTIYF
TGTGCCAGCAGCTTAGGGGAGAACACCATATATTTT
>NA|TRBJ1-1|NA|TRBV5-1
CASSLETDTEAFF
TGCGCCAGCAGCTTGGAGACAGACACTGAAGCTTTCTTT
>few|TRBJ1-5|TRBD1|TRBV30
CAWSPSDRGQPQHF
TGTGCCTGGAGTCCGTCGGACAGGGGTCAGCCCCAGCATTTT
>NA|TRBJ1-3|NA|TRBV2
CASRGGNSGNTIYF
TGTGCCAGCAGGGGAGGGAACTCTGGAAACACCATATATTTT
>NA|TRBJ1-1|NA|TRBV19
CASSMGGGRALNTEAFF
TGTGCCAGTAGTATGGGCGGTGGCAGGGCATTGAACACTGAAGCTTTCTTT
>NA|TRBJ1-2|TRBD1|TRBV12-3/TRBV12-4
CASSLTGGYGYTF
TGTGCCAGCAGTTTGACAGGGGGCTATGGCTACACCTTC
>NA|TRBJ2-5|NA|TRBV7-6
CASSSIREKEETQYF
TGTGCCAGCAGCTCGATTCGGGAGAAGGAAGAGACCCAGTACTTC
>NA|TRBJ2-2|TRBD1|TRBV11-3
CASSLGQGATGELFF
TGTGCCAGCAGCTTAGGACAGGGGGCCACCGGGGAGCTGTTTTTT
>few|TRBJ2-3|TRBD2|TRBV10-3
CAISDSGRSTDTQYF
TGTGCCATCAGTGATAGCGGGAGGAGCACAGATACGCAGTATTTT
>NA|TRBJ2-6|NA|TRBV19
CATVGGDRDSTGANVLTF
TGTGCCACTGTGGGCGGGGATAGAGACTCGACTGGGGCCAACGTCCTGACTTTC
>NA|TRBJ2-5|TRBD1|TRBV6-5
CASKKTGAETQYF
TGTGCCAGCAAAAAGACAGGGGCAGAGACCCAGTACTTC
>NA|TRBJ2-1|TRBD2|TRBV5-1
CASSRTGTSGGAGYNEQFF
TGCGCCAGCAGCAGAACCGGGACTAGCGGGGGGGCCGGGTACAATGAGCAGTTCTTC
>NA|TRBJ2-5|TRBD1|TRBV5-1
CASSFPGQQETQYF
TGCGCCAGCAGCTTTCCGGGACAGCAAGAGACCCAGTACTTC
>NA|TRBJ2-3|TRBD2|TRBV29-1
CSVEGSSGLRDTQYF
TGCAGCGTTGAAGGTAGTAGCGGGTTAAGAGATACGCAGTATTTT
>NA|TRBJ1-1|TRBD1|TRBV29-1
CSVERDRGKRTEAFF
TGCAGCGTTGAAAGGGACAGGGGTAAACGAACTGAAGCTTTCTTT
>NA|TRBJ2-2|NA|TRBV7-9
CASFKGDGLGGELFF
TGTGCCAGCTTCAAGGGGGACGGGCTTGGCGGGGAGCTGTTTTTT
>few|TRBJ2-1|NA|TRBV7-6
CASSLILDNEQFF
TGTGCCAGCAGCTTAATCCTTGACAATGAGCAGTTCTTC
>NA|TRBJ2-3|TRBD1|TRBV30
CAWSMGQGAADTQYF
TGTGCCTGGAGTATGGGACAGGGGGCCGCAGATACGCAGTATTTT
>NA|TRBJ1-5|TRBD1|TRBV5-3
CARSRDRGGYQPQHF
TGTGCCAGAAGCCGGGACAGGGGAGGGTATCAGCCCCAGCATTTT
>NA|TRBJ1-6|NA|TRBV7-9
CASSLQRDSPLHF
TGTGCCAGCAGCTTACAGCGTGATTCACCCCTCCACTTT
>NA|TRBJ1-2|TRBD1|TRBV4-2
CASSRPSGTGDYGYTF
TGTGCCAGCAGCCGACCAAGCGGGACAGGGGACTATGGCTACACCTTC
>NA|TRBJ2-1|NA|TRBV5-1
CASSRSRNNEQFF
TGCGCCAGCAGCCGGTCCCGTAACAATGAGCAGTTCTTC
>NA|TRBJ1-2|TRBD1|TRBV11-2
CASSLGTGGNYGYTF
TGTGCCAGCAGCCTCGGGACAGGGGGTAACTATGGCTACACCTTC
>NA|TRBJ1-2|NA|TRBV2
CASRERLYGYTF
TGTGCCAGCAGGGAGAGACTCTATGGCTACACCTTC
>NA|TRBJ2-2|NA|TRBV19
CASSITGLRNTGELFF
TGTGCCAGTAGTATAACGGGGTTGAGGAACACCGGGGAGCTGTTTTTT